The 32 T cell receptor beta chains below were found in one sample sequenced in a study of cytomegalovirus exposure and HLA in healthy donors (TCRdb year 2017). Library creation used the immunoSEQ multiplex PCR assay. The multiplex PCR relied on a mix of 60 forward primers for TCR Vbeta segments and 13 reverse primers for TCR Jbeta segments. The source is immuneACCESS, and TCRdb retained only in-frame sequences with V and J called. Part of the clones is not carried over; for the studies checked, unresolved V genes explain less than half of this, and the remainder is unexplained. This sample holds about 85,000 clones; just over 65% were observed only once. The ten largest clones represent roughly 2% of the sample. The specimen was PBMCs. These receptors were taken from a man in his thirties or forties in good health and CMV-seronegative.

The V gene is TRBV7-2, the J gene TRBJ1-4; no definite D call. The CDR3 is 17 residues long. The germline V gene encodes CDR1 SGHTA and CDR2 FQGNSA. V lost 5 bases to trimming and J lost 4 bases, with 20 bases between them. The chain's CDR3 is CASSQLKWQTGNEKLFF. Here the CDR3 DNA reads TGTGCCAGCAGCCAACTGAAGTGGCAGACTGGTAATGAAAAACTGTTTTTT.

The chain employs TRBV6-6 and TRBJ1-1, with TRBD1 identical over 9 bases. CDR1 is MNHNY, CDR2 SVGAGI, per germline (reference sequence). Trimming at V came to 7 bases and at J to 0 bases, leaving 9 bases not matched to a gene. The CDR3 is made up of 16 amino acids. The CDR3 DNA reads TGTGCCAGCACCCGACAGGGGGACAGAGTGAACACTGAAGCTTTCTTT. It specifies CASTRQGDRVNTEAFF.

V is TRBV9 and J is TRBJ2-7, with 10 bases identical to TRBD2. Germline V gene sequence: CDR1 SGDLS, CDR2 YYNGEE. This CDR3 has 16 amino acids. V lost 0 bases and J lost 4; bases outside the gene matches: 7. The DNA for the CDR3 is TGTGCCAGCAGCGTAGGGGGCACTAGCGGGGTTTACGAGCAGTACTTC. It encodes CASSVGGTSGVYEQYF.

The chain joins TRBV19 to TRBJ1-5, with 7 nucleotides matching TRBD1. The J segment lost 7 bases and the V segment lost 7 bases, leaving 13 bases of the junction unmatched. This CDR3 spans 15 amino acids. Germline V CDR1 and CDR2: LNHDA, SQIVND (reference sequence). CDR3 residues: CASTQAQGEGQPQHF. The CDR3 DNA sequence: TGTGCCAGTACCCAAGCGCAGGGGGAAGGACAGCCCCAGCATTTT.

This rearrangement joins TRBV4-1 to TRBJ1-5; TRBD1 aligns across 7 bases. V was pared by 0 bases and J by 0 bases, with 5 bases of the junction left unmatched. In germline, CDR1 is MGHRA, CDR2 YSYEKL. The CDR3 is 17 amino acids. The chain's CDR3 is CASSQEGTAYSNQPQHF. The CDR3 region has the DNA TGCGCCAGCAGCCAAGAAGGGACAGCATATAGCAATCAGCCCCAGCATTTT.

The chain links TRBV6-5 to TRBJ2-2, with 7 bases that match TRBD1. V was pared by 0 bases and J by 6 bases, with 1 base of the junction left unmatched. In germline, CDR1 is MNHEY, CDR2 SVGAGI. This CDR3 has 14 residues. The CDR3 DNA sequence: TGTGCCAGCAGTTACTCGAGGGGGCCCGGGGAGCTGTTTTTT. It yields the protein CASSYSRGPGELFF.

This chain links TRBV4-1 with TRBJ2-6, with D tentatively TRBD1 (6 bases). V was clipped by 0 bases and J by 0 bases, with 15 bases between them. CDR1 and CDR2 from the germline V gene are MGHRA and YSYEKL. This CDR3 has 19 amino acids. The CDR3: CASSQEIQGTLSGANVLTF. DNA for the CDR3: TGCGCCAGCAGCCAAGAAATTCAGGGGACACTCTCTGGGGCCAACGTCCTGACTTTC.

This chain links TRBV9 with TRBJ2-6, with a weak D call TRBD2 (6 bases). The CDR3 has 18 residues. Germline lookup yields CDR1 SGDLS and CDR2 YYNGEE. Deletions cut 2 bases from V and 1 base from J, with 16 bases between. The CDR3 region is CASSVPFGGGSGANVLTF. The CDR3 DNA reads as TGTGCCAGCAGCGTCCCTTTTGGCGGAGGGTCTGGGGCCAACGTCCTGACTTTC.

The CDR3 DNA sequence: TGTGCCAGCAGTTACCGGGACTCCTACAATGAGCAGTTCTTC. This codes for CASSYRDSYNEQFF. This rearrangement joins TRBV6-5 to TRBJ2-1; possible D gene TRBD2, 5 bases. There are 14 residues in the CDR3. V was shortened by 2 bases and J by 0 bases, with 5 bases between the two germline ends. The V gene's germline CDR1 is MNHEY and CDR2 SVGAGI.

The CDR3 sequence is CASGGQGSTDTQYF. Here the CDR3 DNA reads TGTGCCAGCGGGGGACAGGGATCCACAGATACGCAGTATTTT. The rearrangement links TRBV6-4 to TRBJ2-3; 9 bases agree with TRBD1. CDR3 size: 14 residues. Trimming cost V 8 bases and J 2 bases; bases outside gene matches: 5. Germline-derived CDR1 and CDR2 are MRHNA and SNTAGT.

There are a few counts of this clone. This chain joins TRBV4-1 and TRBJ2-3; 9 nucleotides agree with TRBD2. This CDR3 is 13 amino acids long. V gave up 1 base and J gave up 9 bases; unmatched junction bases: 2. CDR1 is MGHRA and CDR2 is YSYEKL in the germline V gene. In nucleotides, the CDR3 is TGCGCCAGCAGCCAAGCGGGACTAGCAACGCAGTATTTT. Protein product: CASSQAGLATQYF.

This chain connects TRBV30 to TRBJ2-3, with TRBD2 as a possible D gene (6 bases). Deletions cut 0 bases from V and 1 base from J, with 11 bases between. Germline CDR1 and CDR2: GTSNPN and SVGIG (reference sequence). The CDR3 consists of 15 residues. The CDR3 DNA reads as TGTGCCTGGAGTGTAGACGGAGGGGGCACAGATACGCAGTATTTT. Protein sequence: CAWSVDGGGTDTQYF.

V usage is TRBV6-6 and J usage is TRBJ1-1, with D hard to call. The CDR3 sequence is 13 residues long. Germline loops: CDR1 MNHNY, CDR2 SVGAGI (reference sequence). Trimming took 5 bases from V and 6 from J, leaving 13 bases between them. Here the CDR3 DNA reads TGTGCCAGCAGTCGGGTCGCTCCCCCTGAAGCTTTCTTT. Its translation is CASSRVAPPEAFF.

V is TRBV21-1 and J is TRBJ2-5; the D segment call TRBD2 is taken from the table without a DNA check. TRBV21-1 is a pseudogene locus. CDR3 length equals 17 residues. CDR3 sequence reads: CASSKAKVAGAGETQYF. CDR3 DNA: TGTGCCAGCAGCAAGGCAAAGGTAGCGGGAGCGGGAGAGACCCAGTACTTC.

This clone was observed a few times. The chain couples TRBV19 to TRBJ1-5; 7 bases match TRBD1. Germline V gene lookup returns CDR1 LNHDA and CDR2 SQIVND (reference sequence). The CDR3 spans 13 residues. J lost 3 bases, V lost 9 bases, and 5 bases had no gene match. The CDR3 reads CASSGQVNQPQHF. The CDR3 region has the DNA TGTGCCAGCTCCGGACAGGTCAATCAGCCCCAGCATTTT.

Remarks on this clone: At one end, the junction sequence differs from germline, possibly due to a read error. The CDR3, as DNA: TGTGCCTGGTCCCCGGGAGTGACTAACTATGGCTACCCCTTC. Translated: CAWSPGVTNYGYPF. The chain employs TRBV30 and TRBJ1-2; D gene ambiguous. The CDR3 is 14 residues long. Germline V gene sequence: CDR1 GTSNPN, CDR2 SVGIG (reference sequence). Using reference TRBV30 and TRBJ1-2 for the parts outside the CDR3, the full variable domain is SQTIHQWPATLVQPVGSPLSLECTVEGTSNPNLYWYRQAAGRGLQLLFYSVGIGQISSEVPQNLSASRPQDRQFILSSKKLLLSDSGFYLCAWSPGVTNYGYPFGSGTRLTVV.

The chain links TRBV11-3 to TRBJ2-7; possible D gene TRBD1, 5 bases. The germline CDR1 and CDR2 sequences are SGHNT and YENEEA. Trimming removed 5 bases from V and 1 base from J, with 9 bases in between. The CDR3 extends over 13 amino acids. CDR3 DNA sequence: TGTGCCAGCAGCACCGGACATTCCTACGAGCAGTACTTC. It translates to CASSTGHSYEQYF.

This clone was seen a few times. The V and J genes are TRBV4-1 and TRBJ2-7; possible D gene TRBD2, 6 bases. The V gene's germline CDR1 is MGHRA and CDR2 YSYEKL. The CDR3 extends over 16 amino acids. The V end lost 0 bases, the J end lost 0 bases, and 12 bases lay between the germline ends. For the CDR3, the DNA is TGCGCCAGCAGCCAAGAATACGGCGGGAACTCCTACGAGCAGTACTTC. The encoded protein is CASSQEYGGNSYEQYF.

The chain is built from TRBV4-1 and TRBJ1-3; 8 nucleotides align to TRBD1. V trimming: 4 bases; J trimming: 0 bases; junction bases outside the gene matches: 14. This CDR3 is built from 19 residues. Per germline, CDR1 MGHRA and CDR2 YSYEKL. The CDR3 spells CASSRAVGQGSSSGNTIYF. DNA for the CDR3: TGCGCCAGCAGCCGTGCGGTAGGACAGGGTTCCAGCTCTGGAAACACCATATATTTT.

The chain employs TRBV7-3 and TRBJ2-7; tentative D call: TRBD1 (5 bases). The CDR3 runs 16 residues. V dropped 1 base and J dropped 4 bases, with 17 bases sitting between them. Germline CDR1 reads SGHTA; CDR2 reads FQGTGA. CDR3 coding DNA: TGTGCCAGCAGCTTAAGACAGCACTCTTCTTGGTACGAGCAGTACTTC. Its translation: CASSLRQHSSWYEQYF.

V usage is TRBV5-1 and J usage is TRBJ2-7, with a tentative D call TRBD2 (5 bases). This CDR3 comprises 13 residues. With 2 bases removed from V and 3 bases from J, the gap between germline ends came to 9 bases. Germline V CDR1 and CDR2: SGHRS, YFSETQ. As DNA, the CDR3 is TGCGCCAGCAGCTTCCGGGATAACTACGAGCAGTACTTC. This gives the protein CASSFRDNYEQYF.

The sample holds a few counts of this clone. Sequence at one end of the junction differs from germline and may be a read error. The CDR3 DNA follows: TGTGCTAGCAGTCGTCTAGCGGGGGGCCAGAGTGAGCAGTTCTTC. Translation gives CASSRLAGGQSEQFF. The J gene is TRBJ2-1, the V gene TRBV7-7, with 11 bases that match TRBD2. Germline V CDR1 and CDR2: SSHAT, FNYEAQ (reference sequence). The CDR3 length is 15 residues. The full variable domain, completed using reference TRBV7-7 and TRBJ2-1, is GAGVSQSPRYKVTKRGQDVTLRCDPISSHATLYWYQQALGQGPEFLTYFNYEAQPDKSGLPSDRFSAERPEGSISTLTIQRTEQRDSAMYRCASSRLAGGQSEQFFGPGTRLTVL.

The rearrangement links TRBV18 to TRBJ2-1; 9 bases align to TRBD2. V was clipped by 0 bases and J by 5 bases; unmatched bases: 5. CDR1 and CDR2 (germline): KGHSH, LQKENI. The CDR3 spans 16 residues. CDR3 region: CASSPPGLAFDNEQFF. CDR3 coding DNA: TGTGCCAGCTCACCACCGGGACTAGCCTTCGACAATGAGCAGTTCTTC.

The genes are TRBV4-2 and TRBJ2-1; the D gene is possibly TRBD2 (7 bases). This CDR3 has 17 amino acids. Trimming took off 1 base at V and 7 bases at J, with 20 bases between the two ends. Germline V gene lookup returns CDR1 LGHNA and CDR2 YNFKEQ. The CDR3 DNA reads as TGTGCCAGCAGCCAAGTTATGGCGGGGGCTCCGGGGAATGAGCAGTTCTTC. Amino acid sequence: CASSQVMAGAPGNEQFF.

This clone was found once. V usage is TRBV7-6 and J usage is TRBJ1-3; TRBD1 might be the D (6 bases). V lost 5 bases to trimming and J lost 3 bases, with 26 bases between them. Germline loops: CDR1 SGHVS, CDR2 FNYEAQ. The CDR3 has 19 residues. CDR3 in amino acids: CASSPDRPTTTLDGNTIYF. The CDR3 nucleotides read TGTGCCAGCAGCCCCGACAGGCCGACAACGACTTTAGATGGAAACACCATATATTTT. Supplemented by reference TRBV7-6 and TRBJ1-3, the full variable domain reads GAGVSQSPRYKVTKRGQDVALRCDPISGHVSLYWYRQALGQGPEFLTYFNYEAQQDKSGLPNDRFSAERPEGSISTLTIQRTEQRDSAMYRCASSPDRPTTTLDGNTIYFGEGSWLTVV.

This chain uses TRBV6-6 with TRBJ1-1; D remains unclear. The length of the CDR3 is 13 residues. Trimming pared 2 bases from V and 6 bases from J, leaving 10 bases between. Germline V gene data show CDR1 as MNHNY and CDR2 as SVGAGI (reference sequence). CDR3 nucleotide sequence: TGTGCCAGCAGTTACCCCTCCTCTTCTGAAGCTTTCTTT. Its translation: CASSYPSSSEAFF.

This clone was detected only a few times. The genes are TRBV9 and TRBJ2-7; 7 nucleotides agree with TRBD1. V lost 3 bases to trimming and J lost 7 bases; unmatched junction nucleotides: 13. This CDR3 has 15 amino acids. Germline assignment: CDR1 SGDLS and CDR2 YYNGEE. The CDR3 region has the DNA TGTGCCAGCAGCGCGAGGGACAGCGATTTGTGGGAGCAGTACTTC. Translating it yields CASSARDSDLWEQYF.

The chain carries TRBV29-1 and TRBJ2-2; 9 nucleotides line up with TRBD2. Germline V gives CDR1 SQVTM, CDR2 ANQGSEA. The V segment lost 6 bases and the J segment 4 bases; nucleotides outside the gene matches: 9. The CDR3 loop spans 15 amino acids. The CDR3 nucleotides are TGCAGCGTCCGGACTAGCGTTACCGCCACCGGGGAGCTGTTTTTT. Translating it yields CSVRTSVTATGELFF.

The V and J genes are TRBV27 and TRBJ1-5; 9 positions agree with TRBD1. CDR3 size: 14 residues. Germline V gene sequence: CDR1 MNHEY, CDR2 SMNVEV (reference sequence). V trimming: 2 bases; J trimming: 5 bases; junction bases outside the gene matches: 1. The CDR3 region has the DNA TGTGCCAGCAGTTTAAGGACAGGGGATCAGCCCCAGCATTTT. Translated: CASSLRTGDQPQHF.

The chain joins TRBV4-1 to TRBJ2-5; no clear D gene. The V gene lost 1 base and the J gene lost 3 bases, with 9 bases spanning the gap. Germline V gene sequence: CDR1 MGHRA, CDR2 YSYEKL. The CDR3 spans 14 residues. DNA for the CDR3: TGCGCCAGCAGCCAAGTTTATCAGGAAGAGACCCAGTACTTC. It yields the protein CASSQVYQEETQYF.

This chain joins TRBV4-2 and TRBJ2-3; D is ambiguous. Trimming stripped 0 bases from V and 2 bases from J, with 3 bases between. Germline V gene data show CDR1 as LGHNA and CDR2 as YNFKEQ. The CDR3 spans 13 residues. This CDR3 is CASSQDNTDTQYF. In nucleotides, the CDR3 is TGTGCCAGCAGCCAAGACAACACAGATACGCAGTATTTT.

This chain connects TRBV30 to TRBJ1-2, with 12 bases identical to TRBD1. This CDR3 region has 13 residues. V shed 3 bases, J shed 8 bases, and the junction held 4 bases outside the gene matches. Per germline, CDR1 GTSNPN and CDR2 SVGIG (reference sequence). CDR3: CAWRLGTGGGYTF. In nucleotides, the CDR3 is TGTGCCTGGAGATTAGGGACAGGGGGCGGCTACACCTTC.